The following is a TCR beta chain sequence with its context. Its target is unknown. Germline CDR1 is PRHDT and CDR2 is FYEKMQ (reference sequence). Trimming took off 2 bases at V and 6 bases at J, with 4 bases between the two ends. The CDR3 consists of 11 residues. These data belong to a study of graft-versus-host responses after intestinal transplantation. The wider study: Induction using anti-thymocyte globulin, followed by tacrolimus and steroids for 3 to 4 years, was given to all recipients.

Assay used: immunoSEQ multiplex PCR; TCRdb lists only in-frame clones, some missing. The sample consists of about 110,000 clones, 90% to 95% of them appearing once. Findings and caveats of the study: The presence of high graft-versus-host to host-versus-graft clonal ratios in allografts characterized patients with graft-donor T cell macrochimerism.

The material sequenced was unstimulated CD8+ T cells sorted from spleen or lymph node cells, taken before transplant. The sequence was obtained from a human donor who was the organ donor for an intestinal transplant. This rearrangement joins TRBV13 to TRBJ1-1; D uncertain. CDR3 protein: CASSLYPEAFF. The CDR3 DNA reads as TGTGCCAGCAGCTTATACCCTGAAGCTTTCTTT.